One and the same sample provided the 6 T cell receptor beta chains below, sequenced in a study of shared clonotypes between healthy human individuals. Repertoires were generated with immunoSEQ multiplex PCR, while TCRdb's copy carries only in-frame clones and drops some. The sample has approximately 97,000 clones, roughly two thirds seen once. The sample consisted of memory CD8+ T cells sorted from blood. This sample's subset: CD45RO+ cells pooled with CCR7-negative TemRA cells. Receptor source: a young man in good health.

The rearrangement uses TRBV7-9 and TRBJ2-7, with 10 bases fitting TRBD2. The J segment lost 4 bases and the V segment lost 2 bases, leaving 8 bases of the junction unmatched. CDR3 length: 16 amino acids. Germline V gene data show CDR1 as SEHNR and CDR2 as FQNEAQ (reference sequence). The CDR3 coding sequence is TGTGCCAGCAGCTTACCTCCTAGCGGGAGTTATTACGAGCAGTACTTC. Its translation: CASSLPPSGSYYEQYF.

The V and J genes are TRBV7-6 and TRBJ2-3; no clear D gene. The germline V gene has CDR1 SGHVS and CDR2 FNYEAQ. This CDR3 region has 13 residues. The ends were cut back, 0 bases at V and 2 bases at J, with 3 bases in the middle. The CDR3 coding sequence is TGTGCCAGCAGCTTAGCGTTCACAGATACGCAGTATTTT. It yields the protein CASSLAFTDTQYF. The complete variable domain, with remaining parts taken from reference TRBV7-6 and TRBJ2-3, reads GAGVSQSPRYKVTKRGQDVALRCDPISGHVSLYWYRQALGQGPEFLTYFNYEAQQDKSGLPNDRFSAERPEGSISTLTIQRTEQRDSAMYRCASSLAFTDTQYFGPGTRLTVL.

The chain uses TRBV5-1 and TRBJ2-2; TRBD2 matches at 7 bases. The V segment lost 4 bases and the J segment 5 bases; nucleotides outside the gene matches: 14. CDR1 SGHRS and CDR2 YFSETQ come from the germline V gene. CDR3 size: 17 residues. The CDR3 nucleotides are TGCGCCAGCAGCGGCGATGCTAGCGGTCGTAGGACCGGGGAGCTGTTTTTT. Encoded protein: CASSGDASGRRTGELFF.

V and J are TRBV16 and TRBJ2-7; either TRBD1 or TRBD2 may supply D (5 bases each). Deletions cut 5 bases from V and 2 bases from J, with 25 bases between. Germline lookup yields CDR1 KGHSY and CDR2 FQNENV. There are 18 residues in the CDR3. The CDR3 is CASSASGHRYWRTYEQYF. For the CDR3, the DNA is TGTGCCAGCAGCGCCTCAGGACATCGTTATTGGAGGACCTACGAGCAGTACTTC.

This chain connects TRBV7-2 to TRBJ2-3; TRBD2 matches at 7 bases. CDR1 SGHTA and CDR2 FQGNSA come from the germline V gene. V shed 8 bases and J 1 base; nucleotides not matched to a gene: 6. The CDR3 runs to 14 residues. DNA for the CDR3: TGTGCCAGCGCAACTAGCGCGGGCACAGATACGCAGTATTTT. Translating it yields CASATSAGTDTQYF. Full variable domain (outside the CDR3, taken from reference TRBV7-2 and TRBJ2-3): GAGVSQSPSNKVTEKGKDVELRCDPISGHTALYWYRQSLGQGLEFLIYFQGNSAPDKSGLPSDRFSAERTGGSVSTLTIQRTQQEDSAVYLCASATSAGTDTQYFGPGTRLTVL.

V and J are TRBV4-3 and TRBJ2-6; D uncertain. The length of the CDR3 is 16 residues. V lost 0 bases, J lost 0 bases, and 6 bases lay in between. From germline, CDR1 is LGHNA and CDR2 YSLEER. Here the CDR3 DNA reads TGCGCCAGCAGCCAAGATTGGTCCTCTGGGGCCAACGTCCTGACTTTC. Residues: CASSQDWSSGANVLTF.